This T cell receptor (beta chain) stems from a study of blood T cell repertoires in COVID-19. Study-level background: Collection of acute and convalescent COVID-19 samples took place in the United States, Italy and Spain. T cells, B-cell-depleted T cells, or PBMCs supplied cDNA or gDNA.

In the study's own analysis: For nucleated cells, counts were estimated from reference gene primer amplification. TCRdb's copy holds only in-frame clones and misses some; the assay was immunoSEQ multiplex PCR. V, J and clone size were drawn from that table, and D and trimming were deduced from the DNA. The sample has roughly 200,000 clones, about 91% seen once; the top ten hold around 4%. The receptor was derived from a woman under 40 with acute or convalescent COVID-19. The sample consisted of peripheral blood.

The chain's CDR3 is CAWRIITTNTEAFF. DNA for the CDR3: TGTGCCTGGAGGATCATAACTACGAACACTGAAGCTTTCTTT. J is TRBJ1-1 and V is TRBV30, with unresolved D. Trimming shortened V by 3 bases and J by 1 base, and 12 bases separated the two germline ends. The CDR3 spans 14 residues. Per the germline V gene, CDR1 is GTSNPN and CDR2 is SVGIG (reference sequence).